This is a list of T cell receptor beta chains from one sample in a study of early T cells in non-severe SARS-CoV-2 infection. TCRdb analysed the 5' RACE reads with MiXCR anew, one entry per CDR3 protein. The sample lists about 49,000 distinct CDR3 sequences; roughly 6.5% were seen once. Specimen: whole blood, collected at baseline. Every receptor here comes from an adult who was a healthcare worker with PCR-confirmed SARS-CoV-2 infection or an uninfected control (not recorded which). The CDR3 runs from the conserved cysteine through the conserved F or W. Fields, in order: V gene, clone size, D gene, J gene, CDR3 length, CDR3 protein, CDR3 DNA. D genes are given only for firm matches. Clone size is not always given. Where it is, it says once, few, many or a class for expanded clones.

V gene: TRBV20-1
clone size: medium-sized
D gene: -
J gene: TRBJ2-3
CDR3 length: 17
CDR3 protein: CSARGQGRSGPSDTQYF
CDR3 DNA: TGCAGTGCTAGGGGCCAAGGGCGTTCGGGTCCCTCTGATACGCAGTATTTT

V gene: TRBV7-3
clone size: many
D gene: -
J gene: TRBJ2-5
CDR3 length: 15
CDR3 protein: CASRLSGVIGETQYF
CDR3 DNA: TGTGCCAGCAGGCTATCGGGCGTGATCGGAGAGACCCAGTACTTC

V gene: TRBV18
clone size: few
D gene: TRBD2
J gene: TRBJ2-7
CDR3 length: 19
CDR3 protein: CASSRAQGGTSFPSREQYF
CDR3 DNA: TGTGCCAGCTCACGGGCGCAGGGAGGGACCTCCTTCCCCTCGAGGGAGCAGTACTTC

V gene: TRBV5-1
clone size: -
D gene: -
J gene: TRBJ2-7
CDR3 length: 14
CDR3 protein: CASSFLQGNYEQYF
CDR3 DNA: TGCGCCAGCAGCTTCCTTCAGGGTAACTACGAGCAGTACTTC

V gene: TRBV20-1
clone size: many
D gene: -
J gene: TRBJ2-7
CDR3 length: 14
CDR3 protein: CSASSGEEWYEQYF
CDR3 DNA: TGCAGTGCTAGTTCCGGGGAGGAGTGGTACGAGCAGTACTTC

V gene: TRBV7-9
clone size: many
D gene: -
J gene: TRBJ2-7
CDR3 length: 13
CDR3 protein: CASSLAGNHEQYF
CDR3 DNA: TGTGCCAGCAGCTTAGCTGGCAATCACGAGCAGTACTTC

V gene: TRBV9
clone size: few
D gene: TRBD1
J gene: TRBJ1-2
CDR3 length: 16
CDR3 protein: CASSAGTGEKGYGYTF
CDR3 DNA: TGTGCCAGCAGCGCGGGGACAGGGGAAAAAGGGTATGGCTACACCTTC

V gene: TRBV7-9
clone size: many
D gene: -
J gene: TRBJ2-3
CDR3 length: 15
CDR3 protein: CASSLAHIQTDTQYF
CDR3 DNA: TGTGCCAGCAGCTTAGCTCATATACAGACAGATACGCAGTATTTT

V gene: TRBV7-9
clone size: many
D gene: TRBD1
J gene: TRBJ1-3
CDR3 length: 14
CDR3 protein: CASSRTGSGNTIYF
CDR3 DNA: TGTGCCAGCAGCAGGACAGGGTCAGGAAACACCATATATTTT

V gene: TRBV6-2/TRBV6-3
clone size: many
D gene: -
J gene: TRBJ1-5
CDR3 length: 13
CDR3 protein: CASSRLTDQPQHF
CDR3 DNA: TGTGCCAGCAGCCGCCTGACAGATCAGCCCCAGCATTTT

V gene: TRBV5-4
clone size: many
D gene: -
J gene: TRBJ1-1
CDR3 length: 13
CDR3 protein: CASSLDRVTEAFF
CDR3 DNA: TGTGCCAGCAGCTTGGACAGGGTGACTGAAGCTTTCTTT

V gene: TRBV14
clone size: many
D gene: -
J gene: TRBJ2-3
CDR3 length: 14
CDR3 protein: CASSVDRGTDTQYF
CDR3 DNA: TGTGCCAGCAGCGTGGACAGAGGAACAGATACGCAGTATTTT

V gene: TRBV29-1
clone size: many
D gene: TRBD1
J gene: TRBJ1-2
CDR3 length: 13
CDR3 protein: CSVDPGTGEGYTF
CDR3 DNA: TGCAGCGTTGATCCCGGGACAGGGGAGGGCTACACCTTC

V gene: TRBV5-1
clone size: many
D gene: -
J gene: TRBJ1-1
CDR3 length: 15
CDR3 protein: CASSSLTGESTEAFF
CDR3 DNA: TGCGCCAGCAGCTCCTTGACCGGGGAGAGCACTGAAGCTTTCTTT

V gene: TRBV2
clone size: many
D gene: -
J gene: TRBJ1-1
CDR3 length: 14
CDR3 protein: CASRKDSLDTEAFF
CDR3 DNA: TGTGCCAGCAGAAAAGACAGTCTGGACACTGAAGCTTTCTTT

V gene: TRBV11-3
clone size: -
D gene: TRBD2
J gene: TRBJ2-1
CDR3 length: 16
CDR3 protein: CASSPRLAGSYNEQFF
CDR3 DNA: TGTGCCAGCAGCCCCAGACTAGCGGGATCCTACAATGAGCAGTTCTTC

V gene: TRBV10-3
clone size: -
D gene: -
J gene: TRBJ2-1
CDR3 length: 19
CDR3 protein: CAISESTRGLDRENNEQFF
CDR3 DNA: TGTGCCATCAGTGAGTCGACTCGTGGTCTGGACCGGGAGAACAATGAGCAGTTCTTC

V gene: TRBV7-2
clone size: many
D gene: -
J gene: TRBJ2-7
CDR3 length: 13
CDR3 protein: CASSYRENYEQYF
CDR3 DNA: TGTGCCAGCTCATACCGGGAAAACTACGAGCAGTACTTC

V gene: TRBV20-1
clone size: many
D gene: -
J gene: TRBJ2-2
CDR3 length: 17
CDR3 protein: CSARTSRYSQNTGELFF
CDR3 DNA: TGCAGTGCTAGAACCTCTAGATACAGCCAGAACACCGGGGAGCTGTTTTTT

V gene: TRBV12-3/TRBV12-4
clone size: many
D gene: -
J gene: TRBJ2-6
CDR3 length: 16
CDR3 protein: CASSTGRNSGANVLTF
CDR3 DNA: TGTGCCAGCAGTACCGGACGGAACTCTGGGGCCAACGTCCTGACTTTC

V gene: TRBV12-3/TRBV12-4
clone size: -
D gene: -
J gene: TRBJ1-5
CDR3 length: 14
CDR3 protein: CASSLRRANQPQHF
CDR3 DNA: TGTGCCAGCAGTTTACGACGGGCAAATCAGCCCCAGCATTTT

V gene: TRBV30
clone size: many
D gene: -
J gene: TRBJ1-2
CDR3 length: 15
CDR3 protein: CAWRALDGSNYGYTF
CDR3 DNA: TGTGCCTGGAGGGCTCTAGACGGAAGTAACTATGGCTACACCTTC

V gene: TRBV5-4
clone size: many
D gene: -
J gene: TRBJ2-4
CDR3 length: 13
CDR3 protein: CASRLGGKNIQYF
CDR3 DNA: TGTGCCAGCAGATTAGGGGGCAAAAACATTCAGTACTTC

V gene: TRBV29-1
clone size: -
D gene: TRBD2
J gene: TRBJ2-2
CDR3 length: 15
CDR3 protein: CSVRLAGVNTGELFF
CDR3 DNA: TGCAGCGTTCGACTAGCGGGGGTGAACACCGGGGAGCTGTTTTTT

V gene: TRBV29-1
clone size: many
D gene: -
J gene: TRBJ2-7
CDR3 length: 12
CDR3 protein: CSVGFNSYEQYF
CDR3 DNA: TGCAGCGTTGGGTTCAACTCCTACGAGCAGTACTTC

V gene: TRBV28
clone size: many
D gene: -
J gene: TRBJ1-2
CDR3 length: 14
CDR3 protein: CASSPPGRSYGYTF
CDR3 DNA: TGTGCCAGCAGTCCCCCGGGACGGAGCTATGGCTACACCTTC

V gene: TRBV20-1
clone size: many
D gene: -
J gene: TRBJ2-7
CDR3 length: 12
CDR3 protein: CSALVPPGEQYF
CDR3 DNA: TGCAGTGCCCTCGTCCCTCCAGGCGAGCAGTACTTC

V gene: TRBV19
clone size: many
D gene: -
J gene: TRBJ1-6
CDR3 length: 14
CDR3 protein: CASISSSYNSPLHF
CDR3 DNA: TGTGCCAGTATCAGCAGCTCCTATAATTCACCCCTCCACTTT

V gene: TRBV19
clone size: many
D gene: -
J gene: TRBJ2-1
CDR3 length: 14
CDR3 protein: CASSIGGANNEQFF
CDR3 DNA: TGTGCCAGTAGTATCGGGGGAGCAAACAATGAGCAGTTCTTC

V gene: TRBV29-1
clone size: many
D gene: -
J gene: TRBJ2-7
CDR3 length: 12
CDR3 protein: CSVAGGRNEQYF
CDR3 DNA: TGCAGCGTTGCCGGGGGCCGGAACGAGCAGTACTTC

V gene: TRBV6-6
clone size: -
D gene: -
J gene: TRBJ2-1
CDR3 length: 15
CDR3 protein: CASIAGTNPCNEQFF
CDR3 DNA: TGTGCCAGCATTGCCGGGACCAACCCCTGCAATGAGCAGTTCTTC

V gene: TRBV7-2
clone size: many
D gene: -
J gene: TRBJ1-2
CDR3 length: 13
CDR3 protein: CASSSPPAHGYTF
CDR3 DNA: TGTGCCAGCTCATCCCCCCCGGCCCACGGCTACACCTTC

V gene: TRBV5-1
clone size: many
D gene: TRBD1
J gene: TRBJ2-5
CDR3 length: 16
CDR3 protein: CASSLAAGTGQETQYF
CDR3 DNA: TGCGCCAGCAGCTTGGCAGCCGGGACAGGACAAGAGACCCAGTACTTC

V gene: TRBV30
clone size: many
D gene: -
J gene: TRBJ2-7
CDR3 length: 11
CDR3 protein: CAWTRSYEQYF
CDR3 DNA: TGTGCCTGGACCCGAAGCTACGAGCAGTACTTC

V gene: TRBV6-5
clone size: many
D gene: -
J gene: TRBJ2-3
CDR3 length: 16
CDR3 protein: CASSHQGQPSTDTQYF
CDR3 DNA: TGTGCCAGCAGTCATCAGGGGCAACCTAGCACAGATACGCAGTATTTT

V gene: TRBV27
clone size: few
D gene: -
J gene: TRBJ2-2
CDR3 length: 12
CDR3 protein: CASSPYGGELFF
CDR3 DNA: TGTGCCAGCAGTCCCTACGGCGGGGAGCTGTTTTTT

V gene: TRBV4-2
clone size: few
D gene: TRBD2
J gene: TRBJ2-1
CDR3 length: 15
CDR3 protein: CASSQGSGGGNEQFF
CDR3 DNA: TGTGCCAGCAGCCAAGGGAGCGGGGGAGGGAATGAGCAGTTCTTC

V gene: TRBV3-1
clone size: few
D gene: TRBD2
J gene: TRBJ2-7
CDR3 length: 14
CDR3 protein: CASSQGGGAYEQYF
CDR3 DNA: TGTGCCAGCAGCCAAGGCGGGGGGGCCTACGAGCAGTACTTC

V gene: TRBV4-3
clone size: -
D gene: -
J gene: TRBJ1-1
CDR3 length: 16
CDR3 protein: CASSQDWSSSGTEAFF
CDR3 DNA: TGCGCCAGCAGCCAAGATTGGTCCAGTAGTGGCACTGAAGCTTTCTTT